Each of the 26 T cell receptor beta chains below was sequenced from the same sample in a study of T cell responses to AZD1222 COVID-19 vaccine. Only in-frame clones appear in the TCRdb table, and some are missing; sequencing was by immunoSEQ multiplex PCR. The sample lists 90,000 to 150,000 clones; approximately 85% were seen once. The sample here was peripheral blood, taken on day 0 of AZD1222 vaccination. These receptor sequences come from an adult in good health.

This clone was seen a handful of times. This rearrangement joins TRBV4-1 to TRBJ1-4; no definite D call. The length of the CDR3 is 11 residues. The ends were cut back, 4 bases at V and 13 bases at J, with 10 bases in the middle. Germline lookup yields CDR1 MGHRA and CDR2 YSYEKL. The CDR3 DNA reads TGCGCCAGCAGCCGAGACGGGAGACTGTTTTTT. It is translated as CASSRDGRLFF.

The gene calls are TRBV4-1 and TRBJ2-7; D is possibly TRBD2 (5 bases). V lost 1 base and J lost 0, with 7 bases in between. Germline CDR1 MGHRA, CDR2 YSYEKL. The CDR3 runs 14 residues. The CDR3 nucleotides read TGCGCCAGCAGCCAAGTCGCGGGCTCCTACGAGCAGTACTTC. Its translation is CASSQVAGSYEQYF.

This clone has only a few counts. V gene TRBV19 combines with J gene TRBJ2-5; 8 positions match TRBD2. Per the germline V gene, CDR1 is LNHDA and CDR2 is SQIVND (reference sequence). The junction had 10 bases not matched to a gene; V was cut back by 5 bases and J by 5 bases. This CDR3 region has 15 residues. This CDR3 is CASSPRDPGGETQYF. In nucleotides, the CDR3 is TGTGCCAGTAGTCCCCGGGACCCGGGAGGGGAGACCCAGTACTTC. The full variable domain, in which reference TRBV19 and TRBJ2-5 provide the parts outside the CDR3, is DGGITQSPKYLFRKEGQNVTLSCEQNLNHDAMYWYRQDPGQGLRLIYYSQIVNDFQKGDIAEGYSVSREKKESFPLTVTSAQKNPTAFYLCASSPRDPGGETQYFGPGTRLLVL.

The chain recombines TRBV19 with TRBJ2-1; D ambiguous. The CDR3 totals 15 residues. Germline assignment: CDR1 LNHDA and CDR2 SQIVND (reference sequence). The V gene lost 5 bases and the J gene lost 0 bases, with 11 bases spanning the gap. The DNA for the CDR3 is TGTGCCAGTAGTCCGAGTTCGAGCTCCTACAATGAGCAGTTCTTC. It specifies CASSPSSSSYNEQFF.

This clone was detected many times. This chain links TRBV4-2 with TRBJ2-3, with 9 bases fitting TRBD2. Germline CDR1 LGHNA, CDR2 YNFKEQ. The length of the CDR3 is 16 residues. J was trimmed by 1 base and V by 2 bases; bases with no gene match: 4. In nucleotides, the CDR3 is TGTGCCAGCAGCCAAATAGCGGGGGAGGGCACAGATACGCAGTATTTT. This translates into CASSQIAGEGTDTQYF.

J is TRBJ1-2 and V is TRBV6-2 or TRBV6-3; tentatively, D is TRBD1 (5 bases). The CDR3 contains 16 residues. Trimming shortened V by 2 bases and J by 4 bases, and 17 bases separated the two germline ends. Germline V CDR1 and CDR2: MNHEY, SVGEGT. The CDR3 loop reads CASSYGGISTRYGYTF. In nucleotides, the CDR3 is TGTGCCAGCAGTTACGGGGGTATCTCCACTCGCTATGGCTACACCTTC.

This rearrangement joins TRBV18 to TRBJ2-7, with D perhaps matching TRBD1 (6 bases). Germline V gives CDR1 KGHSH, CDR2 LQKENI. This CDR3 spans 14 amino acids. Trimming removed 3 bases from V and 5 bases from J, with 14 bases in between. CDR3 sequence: CASSPTGIGDEQYF. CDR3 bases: TGTGCCAGCTCACCTACAGGGATAGGTGACGAGCAGTACTTC.

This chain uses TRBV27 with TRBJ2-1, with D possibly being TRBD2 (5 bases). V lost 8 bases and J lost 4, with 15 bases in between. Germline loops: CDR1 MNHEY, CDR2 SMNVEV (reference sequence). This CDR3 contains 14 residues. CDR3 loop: CASRAENLYNEQFF. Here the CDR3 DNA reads TGTGCCAGCCGAGCGGAGAACTTATACAATGAGCAGTTCTTC.

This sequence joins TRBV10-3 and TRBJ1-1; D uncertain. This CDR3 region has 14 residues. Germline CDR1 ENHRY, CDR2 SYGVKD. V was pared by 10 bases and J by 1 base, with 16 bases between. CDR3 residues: CASQWTHQNTEAFF. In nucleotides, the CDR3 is TGTGCCAGCCAATGGACCCACCAGAACACTGAAGCTTTCTTT.

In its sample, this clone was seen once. The CDR3, as DNA: TGCAGTGTTGGGGTTAACTATGGCTACACCTTC. Its translation: CSVGVNYGYTF. The chain uses TRBV20-1 and TRBJ1-2; D gene unclear. The CDR3 sequence is 11 residues long. Germline V gene data show CDR1 as DFQATT and CDR2 as SNEGSKA (reference sequence). Trimming stripped 7 bases from V and 1 base from J, with 7 bases between.

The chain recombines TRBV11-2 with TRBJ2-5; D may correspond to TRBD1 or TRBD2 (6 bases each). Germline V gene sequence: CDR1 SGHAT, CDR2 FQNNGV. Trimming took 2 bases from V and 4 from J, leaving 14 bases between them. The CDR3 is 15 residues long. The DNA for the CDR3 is TGTGCCAGCAGCTTAACCCGGGGGCCAGGAGAGACCCAGTACTTC. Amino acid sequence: CASSLTRGPGETQYF. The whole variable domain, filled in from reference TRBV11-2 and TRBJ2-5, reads EAGVAQSPRYKIIEKRQSVAFWCNPISGHATLYWYQQILGQGPKLLIQFQNNGVVDDSQLPKDRFSAERLKGVDSTLKIQPAKLEDSAVYLCASSLTRGPGETQYFGPGTRLLVL.

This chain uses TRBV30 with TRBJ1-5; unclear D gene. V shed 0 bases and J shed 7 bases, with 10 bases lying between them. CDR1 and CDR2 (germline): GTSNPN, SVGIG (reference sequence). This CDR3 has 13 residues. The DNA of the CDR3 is TGTGCCTGGAGTGTAGCCCACAGCCAGCCCCAGCATTTT. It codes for CAWSVAHSQPQHF.

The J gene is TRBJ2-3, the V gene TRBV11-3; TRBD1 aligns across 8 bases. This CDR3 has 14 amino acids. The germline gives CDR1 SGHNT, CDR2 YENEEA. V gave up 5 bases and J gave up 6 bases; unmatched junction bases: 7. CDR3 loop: CASSDSGGFDTQYF. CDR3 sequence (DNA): TGTGCCAGCAGCGACTCAGGGGGCTTTGATACGCAGTATTTT.

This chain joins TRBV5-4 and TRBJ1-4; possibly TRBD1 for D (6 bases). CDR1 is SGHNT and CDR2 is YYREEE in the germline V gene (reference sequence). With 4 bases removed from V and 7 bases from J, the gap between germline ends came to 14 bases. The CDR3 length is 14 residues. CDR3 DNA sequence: TGTGCCAGCAGCCTTGGACAGACGGGTGAAAAACTGTTTTTT. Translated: CASSLGQTGEKLFF.

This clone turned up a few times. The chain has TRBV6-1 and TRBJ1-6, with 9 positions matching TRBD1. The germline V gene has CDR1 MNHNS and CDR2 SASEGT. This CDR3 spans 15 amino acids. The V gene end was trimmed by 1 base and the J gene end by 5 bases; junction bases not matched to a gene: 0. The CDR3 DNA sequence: TGTGCCAGCAGTGAAGGGACAGGGGATAATTCACCCCTCCACTTT. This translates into CASSEGTGDNSPLHF.

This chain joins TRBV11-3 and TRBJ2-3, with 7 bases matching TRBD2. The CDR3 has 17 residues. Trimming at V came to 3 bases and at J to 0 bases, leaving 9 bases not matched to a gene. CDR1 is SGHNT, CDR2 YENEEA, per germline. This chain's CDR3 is CASSFGWRRGSTDTQYF. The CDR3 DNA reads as TGTGCCAGCAGCTTCGGCTGGCGGCGGGGGAGCACAGATACGCAGTATTTT.

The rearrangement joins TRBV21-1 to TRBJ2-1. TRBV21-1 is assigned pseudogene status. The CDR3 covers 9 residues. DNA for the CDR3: TGTGCCAACTACAATGAGCAGTTCTTC. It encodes CANYNEQFF.

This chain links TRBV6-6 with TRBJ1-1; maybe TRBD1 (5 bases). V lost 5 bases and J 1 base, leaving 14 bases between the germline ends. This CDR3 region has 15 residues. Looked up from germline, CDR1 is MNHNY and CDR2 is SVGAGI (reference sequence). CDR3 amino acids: CASSPDHGGNTEAFF. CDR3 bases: TGTGCCAGCAGTCCCGACCATGGGGGGAACACTGAAGCTTTCTTT.

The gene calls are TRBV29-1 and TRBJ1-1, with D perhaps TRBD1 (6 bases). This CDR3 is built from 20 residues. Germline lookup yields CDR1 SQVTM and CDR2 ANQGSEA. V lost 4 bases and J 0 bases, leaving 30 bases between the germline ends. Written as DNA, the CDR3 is TGCAGCGTTGTCAGTTATCCGTCCGGGACAACCCTCTTAATGAACACTGAAGCTTTCTTT. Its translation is CSVVSYPSGTTLLMNTEAFF.

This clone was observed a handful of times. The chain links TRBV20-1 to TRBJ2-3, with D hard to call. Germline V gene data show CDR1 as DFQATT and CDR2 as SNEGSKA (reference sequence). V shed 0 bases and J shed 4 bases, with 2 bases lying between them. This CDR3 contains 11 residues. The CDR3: CSARDADTQYF. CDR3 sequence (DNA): TGCAGTGCTAGAGATGCAGATACGCAGTATTTT.

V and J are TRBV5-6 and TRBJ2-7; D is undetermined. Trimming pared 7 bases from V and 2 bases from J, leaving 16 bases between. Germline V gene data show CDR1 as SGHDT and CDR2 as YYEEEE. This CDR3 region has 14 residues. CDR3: CASHGAGDAYEQYF. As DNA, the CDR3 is TGTGCCAGCCACGGAGCAGGCGATGCCTACGAGCAGTACTTC.

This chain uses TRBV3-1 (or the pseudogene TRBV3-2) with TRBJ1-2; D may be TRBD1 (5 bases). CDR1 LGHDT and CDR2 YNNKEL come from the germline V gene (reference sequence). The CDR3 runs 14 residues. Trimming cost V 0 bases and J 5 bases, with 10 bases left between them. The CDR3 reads CASSQEREGYGYTF. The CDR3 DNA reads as TGTGCCAGCAGCCAAGAGAGGGAGGGGTATGGCTACACCTTC.

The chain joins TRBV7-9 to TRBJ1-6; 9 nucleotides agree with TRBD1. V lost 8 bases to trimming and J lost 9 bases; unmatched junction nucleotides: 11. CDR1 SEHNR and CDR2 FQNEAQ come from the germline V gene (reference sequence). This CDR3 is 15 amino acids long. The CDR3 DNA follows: TGTGCCAGCTCCCCGGGGGGACAGGGAGTTTCACCCCTCCACTTT. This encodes CASSPGGQGVSPLHF. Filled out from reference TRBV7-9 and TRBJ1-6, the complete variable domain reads DTGVSQNPRHKITKRGQNVTFRCDPISEHNRLYWYRQTLGQGPEFLTYFQNEAQLEKSRLLSDRFSAERPKGSFSTLEIQRTEQGDSAMYLCASSPGGQGVSPLHFGNGTRLTVT.

The CDR3 is CASSQGLAGGRYNEQFF. In DNA, the CDR3 is TGTGCCAGCAGCCAAGGACTAGCGGGGGGGCGGTACAATGAGCAGTTCTTC. The chain joins TRBV3-1 (or the pseudogene TRBV3-2) to TRBJ2-1, with 14 bases fitting TRBD2. Germline V gene data show CDR1 as LGHDT and CDR2 as YNNKEL (reference sequence). The V and J ends lost 1 base and 4 bases, in that order; junction bases with no gene match: 3. The CDR3 length is 17 residues.

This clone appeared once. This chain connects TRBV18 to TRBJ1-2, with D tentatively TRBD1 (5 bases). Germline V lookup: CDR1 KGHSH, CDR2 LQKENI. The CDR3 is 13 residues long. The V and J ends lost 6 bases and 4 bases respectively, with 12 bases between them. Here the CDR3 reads CASSPDNPYGYTF. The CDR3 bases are TGTGCCAGCTCGCCGGACAACCCCTATGGCTACACCTTC.

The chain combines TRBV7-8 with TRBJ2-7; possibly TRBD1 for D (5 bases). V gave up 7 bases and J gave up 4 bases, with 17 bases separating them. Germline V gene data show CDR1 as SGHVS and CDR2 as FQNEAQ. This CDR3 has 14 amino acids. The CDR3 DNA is TGTGCCAGCACTATATGGGGCAAAGAATACGAGCAGTACTTC. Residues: CASTIWGKEYEQYF.